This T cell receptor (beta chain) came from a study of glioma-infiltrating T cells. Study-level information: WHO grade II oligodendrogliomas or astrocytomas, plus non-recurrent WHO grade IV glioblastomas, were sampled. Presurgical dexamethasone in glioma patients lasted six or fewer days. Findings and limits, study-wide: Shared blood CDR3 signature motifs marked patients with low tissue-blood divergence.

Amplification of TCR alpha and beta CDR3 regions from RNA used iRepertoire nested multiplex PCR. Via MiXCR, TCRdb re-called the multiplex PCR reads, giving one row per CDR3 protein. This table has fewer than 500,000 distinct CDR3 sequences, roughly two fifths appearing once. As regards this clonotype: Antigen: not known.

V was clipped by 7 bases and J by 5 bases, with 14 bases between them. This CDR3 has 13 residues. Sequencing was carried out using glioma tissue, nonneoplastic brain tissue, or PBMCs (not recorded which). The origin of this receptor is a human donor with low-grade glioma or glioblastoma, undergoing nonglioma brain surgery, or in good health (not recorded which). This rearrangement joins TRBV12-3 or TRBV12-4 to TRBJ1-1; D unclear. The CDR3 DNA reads TGTGCCAGCACCATAAATCCCGGGACTGAAGCTTTCTTT. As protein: CASTINPGTEAFF.